This T cell receptor (beta chain) is drawn from a study of T cells after yellow fever vaccination. Findings and limits, study-wide: The study found a weaker secondary response that peaked faster, day 5 versus 15. Abundant clonotypes from the bulk population could have been carried over as contaminants into FACS-sorted repertoires. A minor fraction of clonotypes spanned both CD4 and CD8 compartments.

V gave up 2 bases and J gave up 0 bases, with 9 bases separating them. The CDR3 has 15 residues. CDR1 and CDR2 (germline): KGHSH, LQKENI. This clonotype was observed a handful of times. Its matching antigen is unknown. Conversion of TCR transcripts into cDNA relied on 5'RACE template switching, which added a universal primer site and UMIs. TCRdb independently ran MiXCR on the 5' RACE reads; one entry per CDR3 protein. The table lists 350,000 to 450,000 distinct CDR3 sequences, approximately 19% of them singletons. The sample in question was PBMCs, obtained before the yellow fever booster vaccination. The J gene is TRBJ2-3, the V gene TRBV18; D remains unclear. The TCR was taken from a man younger than 35 who received the YFV17D yellow fever vaccine. The CDR3 is CASSPETYSTDTQYF. The CDR3 DNA reads TGTGCCAGCTCACCAGAAACTTACAGCACAGATACGCAGTATTTT.